The 26 T cell receptor beta chains below were found in one sample sequenced in a study of cytomegalovirus exposure and HLA in healthy donors. With 60 Vbeta and 13 Jbeta primers, the PCR was carried out. Profiled with immunoSEQ multiplex PCR; TCRdb holds only in-frame clones, not every one. Of around 240,000 clones detected, around 76% appear once; the ten largest clones hold around 5%. The source material was PBMCs. These receptors originate from a middle-aged woman in good health and CMV-seropositive.

This clone has a handful of counts. The chain joins TRBV4-2 to TRBJ2-3; 9 bases agree with TRBD2. This CDR3 is 18 amino acids long. V lost 0 bases to trimming and J lost 5 bases; unmatched junction nucleotides: 12. Per the germline V gene, CDR1 is LGHNA and CDR2 is YNFKEQ. The CDR3 DNA reads TGTGCCAGCAGCCAAGATGCGGGGGGGCTCAACGGGGGAGATACGCAGTATTTT. Its protein product is CASSQDAGGLNGGDTQYF.

V gene TRBV19 combines with J gene TRBJ1-5; D is possibly TRBD1 (6 bases). The V end lost 5 bases, the J end lost 4 bases, and 9 bases lay between the germline ends. This CDR3 contains 13 residues. From germline, CDR1 is LNHDA and CDR2 SQIVND (reference sequence). The CDR3 DNA follows: TGTGCCAGTAGTGCCCAGGGGAATCAGCCCCAGCATTTT. Protein product: CASSAQGNQPQHF. The full variable domain, completed using reference TRBV19 and TRBJ1-5, is DGGITQSPKYLFRKEGQNVTLSCEQNLNHDAMYWYRQDPGQGLRLIYYSQIVNDFQKGDIAEGYSVSREKKESFPLTVTSAQKNPTAFYLCASSAQGNQPQHFGDGTRLSIL.

This chain uses TRBV7-6 with TRBJ2-1; 7 nucleotides match TRBD2. Trimming at V came to 0 bases and at J to 0 bases, leaving 8 bases not matched to a gene. CDR1 is SGHVS and CDR2 is FNYEAQ in the germline V gene. This CDR3 has 18 residues. The CDR3: CASSLAPTSAGSYNEQFF. As DNA, the CDR3 is TGTGCCAGCAGCTTAGCGCCTACTAGCGCTGGCTCCTACAATGAGCAGTTCTTC. Full variable domain (rest looked up from reference TRBV7-6 and TRBJ2-1): GAGVSQSPRYKVTKRGQDVALRCDPISGHVSLYWYRQALGQGPEFLTYFNYEAQQDKSGLPNDRFSAERPEGSISTLTIQRTEQRDSAMYRCASSLAPTSAGSYNEQFFGPGTRLTVL.

The chain joins TRBV11-3 to TRBJ2-1; TRBD2 aligns across 11 bases. This CDR3 region has 16 residues. The germline gives CDR1 SGHNT, CDR2 YENEEA. After removal of 4 bases from V and 3 bases from J, the junction contained 5 bases not matched to a gene. The CDR3 DNA reads TGTGCCAGCAGCTCAACCGGGACTAGCGGCTACAATGAGCAGTTCTTC. Translated, it gives CASSSTGTSGYNEQFF.

The chain links TRBV15 to TRBJ2-7; possible D gene TRBD1, 6 bases. V gave up 3 bases and J gave up 3 bases, with 9 bases separating them. CDR1 and CDR2 (germline): LNHNV, YYDKDF (reference sequence). The CDR3 runs to 13 residues. CDR3 sequence (DNA): TGTGCCACCAGCAGGAACAGGGACTACGAGCAGTACTTC. This gives the protein CATSRNRDYEQYF.

This chain's CDR3 is CASSEEASYNEQFF. In DNA form, the CDR3 reads TGTGCCAGCAGCGAGGAGGCCTCCTACAATGAGCAGTTCTTC. This rearrangement joins TRBV9 to TRBJ2-1; D may be TRBD2 (5 bases). From germline, CDR1 is SGDLS and CDR2 YYNGEE. Between the trimmed V and J ends, which lost 3 bases and 0 bases, there was a span of 7 bases. CDR3 size: 14 residues.

The genes are TRBV28 and TRBJ1-6; TRBD1 might be the D (6 bases). The CDR3 has 15 amino acids. Looked up from germline, CDR1 is MDHEN and CDR2 is SYDVKM. Between the trimmed V and J ends, which lost 7 bases and 5 bases, there was a span of 15 bases. CDR3 residues: CASTPSTGNNSPLHF. CDR3 DNA: TGTGCCAGCACTCCCTCGACAGGAAATAATTCACCCCTCCACTTT.

The V gene is TRBV5-1, the J gene TRBJ2-5; 13 bases map to TRBD2. Germline trimming cut 4 bases from V and 4 bases from J; bases unmatched to any gene: 7. This CDR3 spans 16 amino acids. Germline CDR1 and CDR2: SGHRS and YFSETQ. The CDR3 is CASSPRTSGSGETQYF. CDR3 bases: TGCGCCAGCAGCCCCAGGACTAGCGGGAGTGGAGAGACCCAGTACTTC.

The rearrangement joins TRBV5-6 to TRBJ2-1; TRBD2 matches 10 bases. The CDR3 extends over 16 amino acids. Trimming at V came to 0 bases and at J to 7 bases, leaving 7 bases not matched to a gene. Germline-derived CDR1 and CDR2 are SGHDT and YYEEEE. As DNA, the CDR3 is TGTGCCAGCAGCTTGGATCCTAGCGGGAGAAGAAATGAGCAGTTCTTC. Encoded protein: CASSLDPSGRRNEQFF.

The chain combines TRBV4-1 with TRBJ2-7, with 11 bases fitting TRBD2. CDR3 size: 15 residues. CDR1 and CDR2 (germline): MGHRA, YSYEKL. Germline trimming cut 4 bases from V and 4 bases from J; bases unmatched to any gene: 6. CDR3 bases: TGCGCCAGCAGCCGAGGGACTAGCGGAGTTTACGAGCAGTACTTC. This gives the protein CASSRGTSGVYEQYF.

This clone was seen once. This chain connects TRBV7-8 to TRBJ1-1, with D unresolved. Deletions cut 0 bases from V and 7 bases from J, with 6 bases between. The CDR3 is 12 residues long. Germline CDR1 reads SGHVS; CDR2 reads FQNEAQ. CDR3 sequence: CASSLAGNEAFF. In nucleotides, the CDR3 is TGTGCCAGCAGCTTAGCGGGCAATGAAGCTTTCTTT.

V usage is TRBV5-5 and J usage is TRBJ1-5; D remains ambiguous. Trimming left V 4 bases short and J 6 bases short, with 17 bases between. CDR3 length: 15 residues. Germline V gene lookup returns CDR1 SGHKS and CDR2 YYEKEE (reference sequence). For the CDR3, the DNA is TGTGCCAGCAGCCCGACTAGGGTTGAGGGTCAGCCCCAGCATTTT. Protein sequence: CASSPTRVEGQPQHF.

The chain uses TRBV6-1 and TRBJ1-5; the match to TRBD1 covers 11 bases. Germline V gives CDR1 MNHNS, CDR2 SASEGT. The CDR3 has 17 residues. Unmatched junction bases numbered 6, after V lost 4 bases and J lost 1 base. Here the CDR3 reads CASSAADRGLSNQPQHF. The CDR3 DNA reads as TGTGCCAGCAGTGCCGCGGACAGGGGGCTGAGCAATCAGCCCCAGCATTTT.

V gene TRBV30 combines with J gene TRBJ1-1; TRBD1 aligns across 8 bases. This CDR3 spans 15 amino acids. Germline V CDR1 and CDR2: GTSNPN, SVGIG (reference sequence). With V trimmed by 3 bases and J by 0 bases, 6 bases remained unmatched. CDR3 in amino acids: CAWSKRQGLNTEAFF. In nucleotides, the CDR3 is TGTGCCTGGAGCAAACGACAGGGGTTGAACACTGAAGCTTTCTTT.

This clone was observed once. The J gene is TRBJ2-1, the V gene TRBV7-8, with 13 bases aligning to TRBD2. Germline V gene lookup returns CDR1 SGHVS and CDR2 FQNEAQ. The CDR3 consists of 15 residues. V lost 5 bases and J lost 4; bases outside the gene matches: 2. The CDR3 DNA is TGTGCCAGCAGCCTGACTAGCGGGGGGTACAATGAGCAGTTCTTC. Translated, it gives CASSLTSGGYNEQFF.

The gene calls are TRBV30 and TRBJ2-5; 11 bases line up with TRBD1. The end of the DNA aligns better with TRBJ2-7, so the J call may be wrong. The germline V gene encodes CDR1 GTSNPN and CDR2 SVGIG (reference sequence). This CDR3 is 13 amino acids long. CDR3 bases: TGTGCCTGGGAGGGACAGGGGGTCTACGAGCAGTACTTC. It is translated as CAWEGQGVYEQYF.

This clone showed up just once. This chain connects TRBV11-2 to TRBJ1-2, with a possible D match to TRBD1 (6 bases). Trimming removed 3 bases from V and 6 bases from J, with 11 bases in between. The CDR3 spans 13 residues. Germline V gene sequence: CDR1 SGHAT, CDR2 FQNNGV. The CDR3 DNA sequence: TGTGCCAGCAGCTTTGCAGGGGATCATGGCTACACCTTC. Its translation: CASSFAGDHGYTF. The full variable domain, with the rest looked up from reference TRBV11-2 and TRBJ1-2, is EAGVAQSPRYKIIEKRQSVAFWCNPISGHATLYWYQQILGQGPKLLIQFQNNGVVDDSQLPKDRFSAERLKGVDSTLKIQPAKLEDSAVYLCASSFAGDHGYTFGSGTRLTVV.

The chain joins TRBV6-5 to TRBJ2-7; 7 positions agree with TRBD1. Germline V gives CDR1 MNHEY, CDR2 SVGAGI. V dropped 0 bases and J dropped 8; count of bases not matched to a gene: 13. The CDR3 is made up of 16 amino acids. CDR3 DNA: TGTGCCAGCAGTTACTCGGCGCAGGGGGTGGTCTTGCAGCAGTACTTC. Protein sequence: CASSYSAQGVVLQQYF.

This clone showed up just a few times. J is TRBJ1-5 and V is TRBV5-6; perhaps TRBD1 as D (5 bases). V lost 3 bases, J lost 1 base, and 8 bases lay in between. There are 14 residues in the CDR3. The germline CDR1 and CDR2 sequences are SGHDT and YYEEEE. The CDR3 sequence is CASSSRVSNQPQHF. DNA for the CDR3: TGTGCCAGCAGCTCCAGGGTAAGCAATCAGCCCCAGCATTTT. The variable domain in full, completed from reference TRBV5-6 and TRBJ1-5, reads DAGVTQSPTHLIKTRGQQVTLRCSPKSGHDTVSWYQQALGQGPQFIFQYYEEEERQRGNFPDRFSGHQFPNYSSELNVNALLLGDSALYLCASSSRVSNQPQHFGDGTRLSIL.

The chain is built from TRBV21-1 and TRBJ2-5; the table's D call of TRBD1 was not tested on the DNA. The DNA end is a closer match to TRBJ2-7, so the J assignment may be wrong. TRBV21-1 is shown as a pseudogene. This CDR3 is built from 16 residues. DNA for the CDR3: TGTGCCCGCTTTTTACCCTGGACAGGGAAGAGGCACGAGCAGTACTTC. It codes for CARFLPWTGKRHEQYF.

The sample holds one count of this clone. The chain carries TRBV27 and TRBJ1-2, with D tentatively TRBD1 (5 bases). The germline V gene has CDR1 MNHEY and CDR2 SMNVEV (reference sequence). The V and J ends lost 0 bases and 7 bases respectively, with 15 bases between them. CDR3 length equals 15 residues. The CDR3 DNA reads TGTGCCAGCAGTTTATCGACAGCGGGCCGCGGTGGCTACACCTTC. Translating it yields CASSLSTAGRGGYTF.

This clone was recorded once. The chain uses TRBV29-1 and TRBJ1-2, with a tentative D call TRBD1 (5 bases). CDR1 is SQVTM, CDR2 ANQGSEA, per germline. V shed 3 bases and J shed 5 bases, with 22 bases lying between them. CDR3 size: 16 residues. The CDR3 DNA reads TGCAGCGTTGATGGACGCAGGGCCGATCTGAAGTATGGCTACACCTTC. It specifies CSVDGRRADLKYGYTF.

This clone occurred once. V and J are TRBV6-6 and TRBJ1-2; the D gene is possibly TRBD1 (5 bases). Deletions cut 0 bases from V and 9 bases from J, with 14 bases between. The CDR3 consists of 14 residues. Germline values: CDR1 MNHNY, CDR2 SVGAGI (reference sequence). The CDR3 loop reads CASSYSGHDRSYTF. The CDR3 DNA follows: TGTGCCAGCAGTTACTCCGGACATGATAGGAGCTACACCTTC.

The chain is built from TRBV4-1 and TRBJ2-1, with 9 nucleotides matching TRBD2. There are 15 residues in the CDR3. From germline, CDR1 is MGHRA and CDR2 YSYEKL. Losses at the gene ends were 6 bases for V and 6 bases for J; bases not matched to a gene: 9. CDR3 coding DNA: TGCGCCAGCAGGAACAGGCTAGCGGGATCCAATGAGCAGTTCTTC. This translates into CASRNRLAGSNEQFF.

This chain uses TRBV19 with TRBJ1-1; D unresolved. The length of the CDR3 is 11 residues. V lost 6 bases and J lost 5, with 7 bases in between. Per the germline V gene, CDR1 is LNHDA and CDR2 is SQIVND (reference sequence). CDR3 region: CASRRVTEAFF. The DNA of the CDR3 is TGTGCCAGTAGACGCGTAACTGAAGCTTTCTTT.

V usage is TRBV5-6 and J usage is TRBJ1-2; 8 bases are a match to TRBD1. This CDR3 has 14 amino acids. With V trimmed by 3 bases and J by 6 bases, 7 bases remained unmatched. Germline V gives CDR1 SGHDT, CDR2 YYEEEE. The CDR3 here is CASSSLTGGNGYTF. As DNA, the CDR3 is TGTGCCAGCAGCTCCTTAACAGGGGGGAATGGCTACACCTTC.